This TCR beta chain emerged from a study of regulatory T cells in long-lasting Graves disease. The CDR3 contains 12 residues. V dropped 4 bases and J dropped 3 bases, with 3 bases sitting between them. Per germline, CDR1 SGHDN and CDR2 FVKESK. Arm-PCR of CDR3 regions and iRepertoire HTBI primers were the basis on which TCR beta libraries were built. TCRdb used MiXCR to reprocess the multiplex PCR reads, holding one entry per CDR3 protein. The table includes under 800,000 distinct CDR3 sequences, roughly 16% detected once. Described time point: newly diagnosed GD, antithyroid drugs for less than 3 months. The TCR library was made from RNA that had been extracted from PBMCs in TRIzol. This clonotype has ten or more counts. Its antigen is not known. A much bigger clone sits one base away, suggesting this may be a read error. Findings and limits, study-wide: Compared with new cases, persistent Graves' patients showed reduced TCR diversity.

Separately, the same data were catalogued under a study of T cells in Graves' hyperthyroidism and ophthalmopathy.

The V gene is TRBV14, the J gene TRBJ2-2, with D unresolved. The receptor was isolated from a woman aged 25 to 45 with Graves disease. Material: peripheral blood mononuclear cells (PBMCs), obtained at new diagnosis, from a patient treated with antithyroid drugs. CDR3 sequence (DNA): TGTGCCAGCAGCCCATACACCGGGGAGCTGTTTTTT. It translates to CASSPYTGELFF. The entire variable domain, with the rest obtained from reference TRBV14 and TRBJ2-2, is as follows: EAGVTQFPSHSVIEKGQTVTLRCDPISGHDNLYWYRRVMGKEIKFLLHFVKESKQDESGMPNNRFLAERTGGTYSTLKVQPAELEDSGVYFCASSPYTGELFFGEGSRLTVL.